One TCR beta chain is described in this entry. The data derive from a study of CD8+ T cells in alopecia areata. Investigators isolated RNA and reverse transcribed it into cDNA to act as the sequencing template. The protocol was immunoSEQ multiplex PCR, while the TCRdb copy is restricted to in-frame clones and leaves out a portion. The sample has 120,000 or so clones, 40% to 55% seen once; the top ten hold about 10%. This clonotype was obtained from a human donor with alopecia areata. The specimen sequenced was NKG2D-low CD8+ T cells sorted from blood.

This CDR3 is CASRDTSSYNEQFF. CDR3 DNA sequence: TGTGCCAGCAGAGACACCAGCTCCTACAATGAGCAGTTCTTC. J is TRBJ2-1 and V is TRBV28, with no clear D. Germline CDR1 MDHEN, CDR2 SYDVKM. The V end lost 6 bases, the J end lost 0 bases, and 9 bases lay between the germline ends. This CDR3 has 14 amino acids.